A single sample is the source of the 25 T cell receptor beta chains below, sequenced in a study of blood T cell repertoires in COVID-19. Clones were read by immunoSEQ multiplex PCR, and TCRdb kept only the in-frame ones, dropping some. The data contain 330,000 or so clones, around 90% of them singletons. The specimen sequenced was peripheral blood. The receptor set was obtained from a man aged 25 to 40 with COVID-19, enrolled during active disease.

The gene calls are TRBV19 and TRBJ2-2; TRBD2 agrees at 9 bases. This CDR3 is 20 amino acids long. Per germline, CDR1 LNHDA and CDR2 SQIVND (reference sequence). J was trimmed by 0 bases and V by 6 bases; bases with no gene match: 17. CDR3 nucleotide sequence: TGTGCCAGTAGCATTTCCGTCCTAGCGGGAATTTTGTCGAACACCGGGGAGCTGTTTTTT. Protein sequence: CASSISVLAGILSNTGELFF.

The chain combines TRBV6-2 or TRBV6-3 with TRBJ2-3, with 7 bases identical to TRBD1. Per germline, CDR1 MNHEY and CDR2 SVGEGT. Unmatched junction bases numbered 6, after V lost 2 bases and J lost 4 bases. The CDR3 extends over 15 amino acids. Here the CDR3 reads CASSYDRDGSDTQYF. The CDR3 bases are TGTGCCAGCAGTTACGACAGGGACGGATCAGATACGCAGTATTTT.

CDR3 coding DNA: TGTGCCAGCAGACTACAGGGTAACACCGGGGAGCTGTTTTTT. Protein sequence: CASRLQGNTGELFF. The chain is built from TRBV7-8 and TRBJ2-2, with D perhaps TRBD1 (6 bases). The CDR3 has 14 residues. Germline loops: CDR1 SGHVS, CDR2 FQNEAQ. Deletions cut 6 bases from V and 2 bases from J, with 10 bases between.

V usage is TRBV7-8 and J usage is TRBJ2-6; tentative D call: TRBD2 (5 bases). CDR1 and CDR2 (germline): SGHVS, FQNEAQ. V was shortened by 1 base and J by 0 bases, with 13 bases between the two germline ends. The CDR3 sequence is 18 residues long. This chain's CDR3 is CASSLGRLRGSGANVLTF. The CDR3 DNA sequence: TGTGCCAGCAGCTTAGGTCGTCTCCGGGGCTCTGGGGCCAACGTCCTGACTTTC. Filled out from reference TRBV7-8 and TRBJ2-6, the complete variable domain reads GAGVSQSPRYKVAKRGQDVALRCDPISGHVSLFWYQQALGQGPEFLTYFQNEAQLDKSGLPSDRFFAERPEGSVSTLKIQRTQQEDSAVYLCASSLGRLRGSGANVLTFGAGSRLTVL.

The chain links TRBV2 to TRBJ1-5; 7 nucleotides match TRBD1. J lost 1 base, V lost 3 bases, and 6 bases had no gene match. Germline loops: CDR1 SNHLY, CDR2 FYNNEI. This CDR3 is built from 16 residues. This CDR3 reads CASSDPGDRSNQPQHF. The CDR3 nucleotides are TGTGCCAGCAGTGATCCAGGGGACAGAAGCAATCAGCCCCAGCATTTT.

Concerning this clone: This sample includes further DNA sequences coding for the same CDR3. CDR3 residues: CASSFSGRGNNEQFF. In nucleotides, the CDR3 is TGTGCCAGCAGTTTTAGCGGGAGGGGAAACAATGAGCAGTTCTTC. This rearrangement joins TRBV28 to TRBJ2-1; TRBD2 agrees at 11 bases. V lost 3 bases to trimming and J lost 5 bases; unmatched junction nucleotides: 3. The CDR3 is 15 amino acids. Germline V gene sequence: CDR1 MDHEN, CDR2 SYDVKM.

In this sample, this clone turned up once. J is TRBJ2-3 and V is TRBV28, with D unresolved. Trimming stripped 4 bases from V and 3 bases from J, with 14 bases between. The CDR3 spans 15 residues. The germline gives CDR1 MDHEN, CDR2 SYDVKM. CDR3 residues: CASSSPVPPTDTQYF. The CDR3 DNA reads TGTGCCAGCAGTTCCCCGGTGCCCCCGACAGATACGCAGTATTTT.

The chain couples TRBV4-2 to TRBJ2-2; TRBD1 agrees at 8 bases. Germline-derived CDR1 and CDR2 are LGHNA and YNFKEQ. The J segment lost 0 bases and the V segment lost 1 base, leaving 10 bases of the junction unmatched. CDR3 length equals 19 residues. CDR3 region: CASSQGALRGQANTGELFF. The CDR3 coding sequence is TGTGCCAGCAGCCAAGGGGCCCTACGGGGACAGGCGAACACCGGGGAGCTGTTTTTT.

The chain combines TRBV7-3 with TRBJ2-1; 10 nucleotides align to TRBD2. CDR3 length: 17 amino acids. Germline V gene lookup returns CDR1 SGHTA and CDR2 FQGTGA. Germline trimming cut 5 bases from V and 7 bases from J; bases unmatched to any gene: 14. CDR3 in amino acids: CASSPDLAGGRRNEQFF. For the CDR3, the DNA is TGTGCCAGCAGCCCCGACTTAGCGGGAGGTAGGAGGAATGAGCAGTTCTTC.

The J gene is TRBJ2-1, the V gene TRBV9, with 7 positions matching TRBD1. The CDR3 totals 15 residues. CDR1 and CDR2 (germline): SGDLS, YYNGEE. V dropped 4 bases and J dropped 4; count of bases not matched to a gene: 8. The CDR3 protein is CASSLQGTEYNEQFF. In nucleotides, the CDR3 is TGTGCCAGCAGCCTACAAGGGACAGAGTACAATGAGCAGTTCTTC.

V and J are TRBV5-1 and TRBJ1-3; 9 nucleotides line up with TRBD1. Germline V lookup: CDR1 SGHRS, CDR2 YFSETQ. V lost 4 bases to trimming and J lost 0 bases; unmatched junction nucleotides: 2. This CDR3 has 15 residues. CDR3 in amino acids: CASSADRGSGNTIYF. DNA of the CDR3: TGCGCCAGCAGCGCGGACAGGGGCTCTGGAAACACCATATATTTT.

V is TRBV7-8 and J is TRBJ1-5; 9 positions match TRBD1. CDR1 and CDR2 (germline): SGHVS, FQNEAQ. V was pared by 1 base and J by 4 bases, with 8 bases of the junction left unmatched. CDR3 size: 17 residues. CDR3 amino acids: CASSLGLRTGANQPQHF. The DNA for the CDR3 is TGTGCCAGCAGCTTAGGCCTGCGGACAGGGGCAAATCAGCCCCAGCATTTT.

The chain recombines TRBV7-2 with TRBJ1-5; the D is unclear. This CDR3 is built from 14 residues. Germline loops: CDR1 SGHTA, CDR2 FQGNSA. Trimming removed 3 bases at V and 1 base at J, with 7 bases between. In DNA form, the CDR3 reads TGTGCCAGCAGCTTTTCTTCGAGCAATCAGCCCCAGCATTTT. This translates into CASSFSSSNQPQHF.

The chain employs TRBV7-9 and TRBJ2-7; D is perhaps TRBD1 (6 bases). V dropped 5 bases and J dropped 1 base, with 9 bases sitting between them. Looked up from germline, CDR1 is SEHNR and CDR2 is FQNEAQ (reference sequence). The CDR3 is 13 residues long. The CDR3 here is CASSAQGSYEQYF. The CDR3 DNA reads as TGTGCCAGCAGCGCACAGGGTTCCTACGAGCAGTACTTC.

This clone was detected once. The chain combines TRBV7-2 with TRBJ2-4; 9 bases agree with TRBD1. Looked up from germline, CDR1 is SGHTA and CDR2 is FQGNSA. The V segment lost 2 bases and the J segment 8 bases; nucleotides outside the gene matches: 13. This CDR3 spans 17 amino acids. The CDR3 loop reads CASSLTPIQGARDIQYF. The CDR3 DNA sequence: TGTGCCAGCAGCTTAACACCGATACAGGGGGCTCGGGACATTCAGTACTTC. Full variable domain (outside the CDR3, taken from reference TRBV7-2 and TRBJ2-4): GAGVSQSPSNKVTEKGKDVELRCDPISGHTALYWYRQSLGQGLEFLIYFQGNSAPDKSGLPSDRFSAERTGGSVSTLTIQRTQQEDSAVYLCASSLTPIQGARDIQYFGAGTRLSVL.

This clone came up a few times. The J gene is TRBJ2-1, the V gene TRBV5-8; 7 bases line up with TRBD1. The germline gives CDR1 SGHTS, CDR2 YDEGEE. The CDR3 is 15 residues long. V was pared by 3 bases and J by 3 bases, with 6 bases of the junction left unmatched. The DNA of the CDR3 is TGTGCCAGCAGCTCCCGGGACAGCGTCTACAATGAGCAGTTCTTC. Translating it yields CASSSRDSVYNEQFF.

The genes are TRBV6-5 and TRBJ2-1; the match to TRBD2 covers 9 bases. This CDR3 has 14 residues. Germline loops: CDR1 MNHEY, CDR2 SVGAGI. The V gene end was trimmed by 2 bases and the J gene end by 7 bases; junction bases not matched to a gene: 3. The CDR3 region has the DNA TGTGCCAGCAGTTACGCGGGAGGGCTGAATGAGCAGTTCTTC. It is translated as CASSYAGGLNEQFF.

The V and J genes are TRBV6-5 and TRBJ1-1; 10 nucleotides agree with TRBD1. The trim removed 5 bases at V and 1 base at J, leaving 4 bases unmatched. In germline, CDR1 is MNHEY, CDR2 SVGAGI. The CDR3 covers 15 residues. The CDR3 loop reads CASSLGQGGNTEAFF. The CDR3 DNA reads TGTGCCAGCAGTCTTGGACAGGGGGGGAACACTGAAGCTTTCTTT.

The genes are TRBV3-1 (or the pseudogene TRBV3-2) and TRBJ2-2, with 8 positions matching TRBD1. CDR1 and CDR2 (germline): LGHDT, YNNKEL (reference sequence). CDR3 length: 17 residues. V trimming: 5 bases; J trimming: 1 base; junction bases outside the gene matches: 9. Here the CDR3 reads CASSSPLDRENTGELFF. The CDR3 bases are TGTGCCAGCAGCAGCCCCCTGGACAGGGAGAACACCGGGGAGCTGTTTTTT.

V and J are TRBV18 and TRBJ1-1; D possibly corresponds to TRBD1 (6 bases). Germline V gene data show CDR1 as KGHSH and CDR2 as LQKENI. The ends were cut back, 2 bases at V and 3 bases at J, with 10 bases in the middle. The CDR3 totals 14 residues. The CDR3 protein is CASSPMGHHTEAFF. DNA of the CDR3: TGTGCCAGCTCACCAATGGGACATCACACTGAAGCTTTCTTT.

The gene calls are TRBV30 and TRBJ2-3, with D possibly being TRBD2 (5 bases). Trimming shortened V by 0 bases and J by 1 base, and 11 bases separated the two germline ends. The CDR3 extends over 15 amino acids. Germline CDR1 and CDR2: GTSNPN and SVGIG (reference sequence). The CDR3 spells CAWSVMEVGTDTQYF. The CDR3 region has the DNA TGTGCCTGGAGTGTAATGGAGGTTGGCACAGATACGCAGTATTTT.

This chain joins TRBV7-2 and TRBJ2-7; 8 bases align to TRBD2. Germline V gene data show CDR1 as SGHTA and CDR2 as FQGNSA. Losses at the gene ends were 5 bases for V and 3 bases for J; bases not matched to a gene: 15. This CDR3 has 17 amino acids. The DNA of the CDR3 is TGTGCCAGCAGCCCCCCTGGGGGTGGGCTAGCGGGCTACGAGCAGTACTTC. It encodes CASSPPGGGLAGYEQYF.

The chain links TRBV9 to TRBJ2-1; possible D gene TRBD2, 5 bases. The germline V and J ends were trimmed by 0 bases and 7 bases, with 17 bases remaining between them. Germline CDR1 reads SGDLS; CDR2 reads YYNGEE. The CDR3 covers 16 residues. The CDR3 protein is CASSVADGETENEQFF. The DNA of the CDR3 is TGTGCCAGCAGCGTAGCGGACGGGGAGACTGAGAATGAGCAGTTCTTC.

The chain has TRBV28 and TRBJ2-3; 10 bases match TRBD2. From germline, CDR1 is MDHEN and CDR2 SYDVKM. After removal of 4 bases from V and 5 bases from J, the junction contained 21 bases not matched to a gene. The CDR3 has 20 amino acids. The CDR3 DNA sequence: TGTGCCAGCAGTTCAATACTAGCGGGATATTTTCCCTCAGCCGAAGATACGCAGTATTTT. Its translation: CASSSILAGYFPSAEDTQYF.

V and J are TRBV6-6 and TRBJ2-7; 7 bases are shared with TRBD2. This CDR3 spans 14 amino acids. Per germline, CDR1 MNHNY and CDR2 SVGAGI (reference sequence). V shed 5 bases, J shed 5 bases, and the junction held 9 bases outside the gene matches. The CDR3 nucleotides are TGTGCCAGCAGTGGGACTACACAGCACGACGAGCAGTACTTC. Translating gives CASSGTTQHDEQYF.